This TCR beta chain derives from a study of T cells in tuberculosis. There are 15 residues in the CDR3. The germline V gene has CDR1 SGDLS and CDR2 YYNGEE. V lost 4 bases and J 7 bases, leaving 18 bases between the germline ends. Repertoires were generated with immunoSEQ multiplex PCR, while TCRdb's copy carries only in-frame clones and drops some. The top ten hold over 6.5% of the sample, which has over 40,000 clones, 90% to 95% seen once. Sequencing was done on a sample of PBMCs. This chain links TRBV9 with TRBJ2-1; tentatively, D is TRBD2 (6 bases). This receptor was obtained from a donor between 10 and 35 years old with latent tuberculosis or without tuberculosis infection. The CDR3, as DNA: TGTGCCAGCAGCCGAGGGACTCTTGGGAGGAATGAGCAGTTCTTC. Translated, it gives CASSRGTLGRNEQFF.